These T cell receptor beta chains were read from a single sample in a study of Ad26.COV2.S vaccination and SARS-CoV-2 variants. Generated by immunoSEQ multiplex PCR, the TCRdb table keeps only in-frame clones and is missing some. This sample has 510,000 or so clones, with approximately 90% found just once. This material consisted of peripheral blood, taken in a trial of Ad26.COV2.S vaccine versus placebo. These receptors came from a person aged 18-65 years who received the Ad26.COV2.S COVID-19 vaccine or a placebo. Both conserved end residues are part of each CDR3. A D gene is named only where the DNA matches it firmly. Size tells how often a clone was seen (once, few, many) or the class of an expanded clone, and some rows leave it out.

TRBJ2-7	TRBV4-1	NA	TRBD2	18	TGCGCCAGCAGCCATCTTCCCCCGGCTAGCGGGAGCTCCTACGAGCAGTACTTC	CASSHLPPASGSSYEQYF
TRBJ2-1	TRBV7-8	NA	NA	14	TGTGCCAGCAGAGAAAGGGACACCTACAATGAGCAGTTCTTC	CASRERDTYNEQFF
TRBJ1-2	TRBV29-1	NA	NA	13	TGCAGCGTTGAGCAGGGTATACCATATGGCTACACCTTC	CSVEQGIPYGYTF
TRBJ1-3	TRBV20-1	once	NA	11	TGCAGTGCTAGGTGGGAGAACACCATATATTTT	CSARWENTIYF
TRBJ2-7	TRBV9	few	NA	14	TGTGCCAGCAGCGTAGATCCAGGGCAGGACGAGCAGTACTTC	CASSVDPGQDEQYF
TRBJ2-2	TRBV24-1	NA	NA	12	TGTGCCACCGGGGCCCTCATCGGGGAGCTGTTTTTT	CATGALIGELFF
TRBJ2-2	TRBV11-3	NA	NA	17	TGTGCCAGCAGCCCTAGTGTGGCGCCCAGGGCCACCGGGGAGCTGTTTTTT	CASSPSVAPRATGELFF
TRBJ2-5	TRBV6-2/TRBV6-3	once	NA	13	TGTGCCAGCAGCCCCGGACCTAGGGAGACCCAGTACTTC	CASSPGPRETQYF
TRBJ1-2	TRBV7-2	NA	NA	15	TGTGCCAGCAGCTTAAACCCCCAGGGAAACTATGGCTACACCTTC	CASSLNPQGNYGYTF
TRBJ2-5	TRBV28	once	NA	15	TGTGCCAGCAGCCCAATAGCGACAGGTCAAGAGACCCAGTACTTC	CASSPIATGQETQYF
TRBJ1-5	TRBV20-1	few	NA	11	TGCAGTGCTAGCGGGTGGCAGCCCCAGCATTTT	CSASGWQPQHF
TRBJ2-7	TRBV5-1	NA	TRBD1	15	TGCGCCAGCAGCTTGGGGCAGGGGGTCACCTACGAGCAGTACTTC	CASSLGQGVTYEQYF
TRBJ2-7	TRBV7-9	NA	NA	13	TGTGCCAGCAGATCCCAGTGGGGTCACGAGCAGTACTTC	CASRSQWGHEQYF
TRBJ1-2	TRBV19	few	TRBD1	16	TGTGCCAGTAGTAGCCAGGGAGGGACAGCTAACTATGGCTACACCTTC	CASSSQGGTANYGYTF
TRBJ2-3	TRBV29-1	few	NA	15	TGCAGCGTTGTAGGTTCGGGCGGAAGCACAGATACGCAGTATTTT	CSVVGSGGSTDTQYF
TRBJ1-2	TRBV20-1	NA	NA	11	TGCAGTGCAACTCAAAATTGGGACTACACCTTC	CSATQNWDYTF
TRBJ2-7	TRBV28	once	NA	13	TGTGCCAGCAGTTTGCGAGGGGCGGGCGAGCAGTACTTC	CASSLRGAGEQYF
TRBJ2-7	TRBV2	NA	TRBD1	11	TGTGCCACTAGGACAGGGCCCGAGCAGTACTTC	CATRTGPEQYF
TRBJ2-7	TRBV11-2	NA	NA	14	TGTGCCAGCAGCTTAGCAGGACGGACTTTGGAGCAGTACTTC	CASSLAGRTLEQYF
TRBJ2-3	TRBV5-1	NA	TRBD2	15	TGCGCCAGCAGGTCCGGCGGGAGAGGCACAGATACGCAGTATTTT	CASRSGGRGTDTQYF
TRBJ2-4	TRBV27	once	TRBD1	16	TGTGCCAGCAGTTTATCGGGACAGAGTGGTAAAAACATTCAGTACTTC	CASSLSGQSGKNIQYF
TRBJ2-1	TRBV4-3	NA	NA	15	TGCGCCAGCAGCGTAGACCTGGCGTCCTACAATGAGCAGTTCTTC	CASSVDLASYNEQFF
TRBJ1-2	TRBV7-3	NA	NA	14	TGTGCCAGCAGCGTGGGGAGGGGTGTCGATGGCTACACCTTC	CASSVGRGVDGYTF
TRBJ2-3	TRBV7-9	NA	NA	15	TGTGCCAGCAGGCTAGGACCTCTCGGAATGGATACGCAGTATTTT	CASRLGPLGMDTQYF
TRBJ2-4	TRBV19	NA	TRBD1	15	TGTGCCAGTAGCGCCGGGACAGGTAGAGAAAACATTCAGTACTTC	CASSAGTGRENIQYF
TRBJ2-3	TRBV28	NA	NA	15	TGTGCCAGCAGGAACGAGGGGCGAAGCACAGATACGCAGTATTTT	CASRNEGRSTDTQYF
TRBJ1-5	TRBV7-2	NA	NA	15	TGTGCCAGCAGCTTAGTCGCCGCCAGTTATCAGCCCCAGCATTTT	CASSLVAASYQPQHF
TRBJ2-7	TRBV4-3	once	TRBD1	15	TGCGCCAGCAGCCAGGGGACAGGGGTCTCCTACGAGCAGTACTTC	CASSQGTGVSYEQYF
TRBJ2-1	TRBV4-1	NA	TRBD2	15	TGCGCCAGCAGCCGCCTAGCGGGGGCCAGAAATGAGCAGTTCTTC	CASSRLAGARNEQFF
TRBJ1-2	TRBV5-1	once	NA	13	TGCGCCAGCAGCCCTACAGGGAACTATGGCTACACCTTC	CASSPTGNYGYTF
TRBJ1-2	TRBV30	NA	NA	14	TGTGCCTGGAGTGCCGTGAATAGTAACTATGGCTACACCTTC	CAWSAVNSNYGYTF
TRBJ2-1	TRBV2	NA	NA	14	TGTGCCAGCAGTAGAGGTCTTTCCTACAATGAGCAGTTCTTC	CASSRGLSYNEQFF
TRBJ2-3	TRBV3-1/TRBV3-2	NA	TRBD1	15	TGTGCCAGCAGCGCAAGGACAGGGAGCACAGATACGCAGTATTTT	CASSARTGSTDTQYF
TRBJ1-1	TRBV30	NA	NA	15	TGTGCCTGGAGTTTGGGCGGGGCGGGGGGCACTGAAGCTTTCTTT	CAWSLGGAGGTEAFF
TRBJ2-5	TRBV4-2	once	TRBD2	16	TGTGCCAGCAGCCAAGGCGGCGTGCGGGGGAAAGAGACCCAGTACTTC	CASSQGGVRGKETQYF
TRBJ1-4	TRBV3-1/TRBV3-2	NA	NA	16	TGTGCCAGCAGCCAAGATTTAGCAGCAACACATGAAAAACTGTTTTTT	CASSQDLAATHEKLFF
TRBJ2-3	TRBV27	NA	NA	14	TGTGCCAGCAGTCTCCGGACTAACACAGATACGCAGTATTTT	CASSLRTNTDTQYF
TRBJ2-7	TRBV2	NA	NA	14	TGTGCCACCAGGATGGAGGGGGGCGGCTACGAGCAGTACTTC	CATRMEGGGYEQYF
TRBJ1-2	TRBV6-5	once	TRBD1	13	TGTGCCAGCAGCCAGGACAGGTTGGGTGGCTACACCTTC	CASSQDRLGGYTF
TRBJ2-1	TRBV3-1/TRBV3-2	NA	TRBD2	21	TGTGCCAGCAGCCCGAGGGGACTAGCGGGAGTCAGATCCCCCAGAAGCAATGAGCAGTTCTTC	CASSPRGLAGVRSPRSNEQFF
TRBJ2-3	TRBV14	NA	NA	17	TGTGCCAGCAGCCAAGTAATCGAAGGGACGCTTCGGGATACGCAGTATTTT	CASSQVIEGTLRDTQYF
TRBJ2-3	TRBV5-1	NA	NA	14	TGCGCCAGCAGCTTGGGTAGCGCAGGTCATACGCAGTATTTT	CASSLGSAGHTQYF
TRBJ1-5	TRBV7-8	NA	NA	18	TGTGCCAGCAGCTTAGAAGGTGGGGGCTTAGGGTTTAATCAGCCCCAGCATTTT	CASSLEGGGLGFNQPQHF
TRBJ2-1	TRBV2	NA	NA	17	TGTGCCAGCAGTCTTTTCCTCTTGCGGGATCGTTACAATGAGCAGTTCTTC	CASSLFLLRDRYNEQFF
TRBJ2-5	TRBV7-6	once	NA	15	TGTGCCAGCAGCTTAGTGCCCCGGAGCCAAGAGACCCAGTACTTC	CASSLVPRSQETQYF
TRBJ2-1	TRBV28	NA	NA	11	TGTGCCACCCTTTCCGGACTTCGGCGGTTCTTC	CATLSGLRRFF
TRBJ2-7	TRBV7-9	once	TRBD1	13	TGTGCCAGCAGCTTGAGGGGGCCTTACGAGCAGTACTTC	CASSLRGPYEQYF
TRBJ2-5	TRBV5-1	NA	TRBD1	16	TGCGCCAGCAGCCGGAGCGGGACAGGGGCCGTAGAGACCCAGTACTTC	CASSRSGTGAVETQYF
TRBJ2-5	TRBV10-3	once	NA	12	TGTGCCATCAGGGGGGAGTCGGAGACCCAGTACTTC	CAIRGESETQYF
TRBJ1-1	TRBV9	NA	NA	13	TGTGCCAGCAGCGTAGTTGGTTCCGCTGAAGCTTTCTTT	CASSVVGSAEAFF
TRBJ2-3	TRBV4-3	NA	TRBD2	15	TGCGCCAGCAGCCAAGCTAGCGGGAGCACAGATACGCAGTATTTT	CASSQASGSTDTQYF
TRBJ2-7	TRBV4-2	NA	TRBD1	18	TGTGCCAGCAGCCAAGCCGTCGACAGGGCTTATAGCTCCTACGAGCAGTACTTC	CASSQAVDRAYSSYEQYF
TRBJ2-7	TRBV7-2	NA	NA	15	TGTGCCAGCAGCGTAGTGACAGTCGCTGTCTACGAGCAGTACTTC	CASSVVTVAVYEQYF
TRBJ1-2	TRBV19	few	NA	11	TGTGCCAGTTTTCAGGGCTATGGCTACACCTTC	CASFQGYGYTF
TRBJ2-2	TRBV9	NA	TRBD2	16	TGTGCCAGCAGCGCCTTAACGGGAGGAGGGACCGGGGAGCTGTTTTTT	CASSALTGGGTGELFF
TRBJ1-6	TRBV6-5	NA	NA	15	TGTGCCAGCAGTCAGACAAGATTTCTTAATTCACCCCTCCACTTT	CASSQTRFLNSPLHF
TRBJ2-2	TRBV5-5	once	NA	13	TGTGCCAGCAGCTTGTGGCCCACCGGGGAGCTGTTTTTT	CASSLWPTGELFF